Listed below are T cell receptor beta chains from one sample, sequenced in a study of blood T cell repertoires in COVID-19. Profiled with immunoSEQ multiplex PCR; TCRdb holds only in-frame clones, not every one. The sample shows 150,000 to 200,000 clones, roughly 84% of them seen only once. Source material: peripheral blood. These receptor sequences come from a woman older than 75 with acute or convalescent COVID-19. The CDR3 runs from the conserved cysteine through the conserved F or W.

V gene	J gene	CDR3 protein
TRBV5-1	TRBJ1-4	CASSLVGSEGEKLFF
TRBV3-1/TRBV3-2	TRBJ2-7	CASSRAGVDEQYF
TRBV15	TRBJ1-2	CATSRGWGDF
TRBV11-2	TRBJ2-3	CASRRLAGKLSSDTQYF
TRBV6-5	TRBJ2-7	CASRPDRLGHEQYF
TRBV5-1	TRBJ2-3	CASSVWRDTQYF
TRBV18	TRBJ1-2	CASSPYGTGEYGYTF
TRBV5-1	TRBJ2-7	CASSWSGTGDLQQYF
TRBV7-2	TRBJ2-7	CASSLWGDRSEQYF
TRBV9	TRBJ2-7	CASSPLPGTSVTYEQYF
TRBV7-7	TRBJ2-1	CASSLGLVSMDEQFF
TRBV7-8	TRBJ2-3	CASSFSGDTQYF
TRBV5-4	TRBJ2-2	CASSSKAGRNTGELFF
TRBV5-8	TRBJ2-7	CASSFGQNPYEQYF
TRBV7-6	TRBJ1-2	CASSLEGAGPLQHTYGYTF
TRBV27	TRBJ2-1	CASSPRGRNEQFF
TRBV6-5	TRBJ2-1	CASSYGLVSRPHEQFF
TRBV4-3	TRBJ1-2	CASSQAPGQGHGYTF
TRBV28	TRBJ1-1	CASSLRQGNTEAFF
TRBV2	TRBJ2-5	CASSRDFSGTQYF
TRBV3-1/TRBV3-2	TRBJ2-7	CASSLSTSSYEQYF
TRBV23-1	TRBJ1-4	CASPREGRGSEKLFF
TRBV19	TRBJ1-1	CASSEQGRNTEAFF
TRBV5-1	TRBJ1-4	CASNSTGGGEKLFF
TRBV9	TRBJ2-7	CASSPGLAGAGGYEQYF
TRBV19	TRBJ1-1	CASSITGPPTEAFF
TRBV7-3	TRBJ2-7	CASSLGRDYEQYF
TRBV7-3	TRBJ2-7	CASSHQLAGYYEQYF
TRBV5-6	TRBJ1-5	CASSSPGQRNQPQHF
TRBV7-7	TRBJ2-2	CASSRDRGAGELFF
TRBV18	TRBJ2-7	CASSPGRRSISYEQYF
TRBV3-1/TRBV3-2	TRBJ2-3	CASSRMLAGGRTQYF
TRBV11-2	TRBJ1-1	CASSGSPNTEAFF
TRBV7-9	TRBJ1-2	CASSSMGGRGYTF
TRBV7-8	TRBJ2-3	CASSLDEWLAGYVGTDTQYF
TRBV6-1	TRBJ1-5	CASSEAHFSNQPQHF
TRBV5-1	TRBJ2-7	CASSLGPAGTVSYEQYF
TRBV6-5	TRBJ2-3	CASSYGGRGGLGTQYF
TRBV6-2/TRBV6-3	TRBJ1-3	CASSHRTVTSGNTIYF
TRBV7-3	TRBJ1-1	CASSLTGTAEAFF
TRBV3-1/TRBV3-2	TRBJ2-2	CASSQGGSGVGELFF